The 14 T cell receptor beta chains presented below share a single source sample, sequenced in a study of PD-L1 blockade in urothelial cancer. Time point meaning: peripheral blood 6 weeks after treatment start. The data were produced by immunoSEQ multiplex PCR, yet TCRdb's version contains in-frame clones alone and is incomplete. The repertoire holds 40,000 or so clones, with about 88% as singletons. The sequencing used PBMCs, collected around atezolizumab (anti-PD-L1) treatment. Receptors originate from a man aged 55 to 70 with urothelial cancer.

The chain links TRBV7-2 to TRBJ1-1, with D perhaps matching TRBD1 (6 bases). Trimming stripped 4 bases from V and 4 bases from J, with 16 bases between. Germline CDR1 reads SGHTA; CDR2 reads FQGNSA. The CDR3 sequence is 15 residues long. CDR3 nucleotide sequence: TGTGCCAGCAGCTCCCTGGGCGGGGGCGGCACTGAAGCTTTCTTT. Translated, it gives CASSSLGGGGTEAFF.

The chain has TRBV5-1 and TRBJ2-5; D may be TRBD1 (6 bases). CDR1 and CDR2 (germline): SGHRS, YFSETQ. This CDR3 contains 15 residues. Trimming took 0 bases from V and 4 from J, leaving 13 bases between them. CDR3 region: CASSLATSGAETQYF. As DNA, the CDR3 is TGCGCCAGCAGCTTGGCCACGTCAGGGGCAGAGACCCAGTACTTC.

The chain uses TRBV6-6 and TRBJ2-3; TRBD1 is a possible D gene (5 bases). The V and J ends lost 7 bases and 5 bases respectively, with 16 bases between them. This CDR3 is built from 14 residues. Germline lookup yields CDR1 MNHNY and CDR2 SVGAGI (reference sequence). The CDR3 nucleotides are TGTGCCAGCACTATAGGGGTTCAGGTAGATACGCAGTATTTT. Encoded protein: CASTIGVQVDTQYF.

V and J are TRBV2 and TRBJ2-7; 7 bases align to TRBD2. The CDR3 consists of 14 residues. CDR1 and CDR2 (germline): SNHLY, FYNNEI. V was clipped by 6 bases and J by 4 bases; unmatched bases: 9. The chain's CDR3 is CASRASGGSYEQYF. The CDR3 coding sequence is TGTGCCAGCAGAGCCTCTGGCGGGAGTTACGAGCAGTACTTC.

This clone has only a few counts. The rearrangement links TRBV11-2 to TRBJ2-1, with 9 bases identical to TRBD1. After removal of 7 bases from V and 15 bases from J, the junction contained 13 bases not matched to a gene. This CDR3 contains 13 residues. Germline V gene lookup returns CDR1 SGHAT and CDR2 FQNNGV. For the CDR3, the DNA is TGTGCCAGCACCAAACACACCGGGACAGGGTCGTTCTTC. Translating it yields CASTKHTGTGSFF.

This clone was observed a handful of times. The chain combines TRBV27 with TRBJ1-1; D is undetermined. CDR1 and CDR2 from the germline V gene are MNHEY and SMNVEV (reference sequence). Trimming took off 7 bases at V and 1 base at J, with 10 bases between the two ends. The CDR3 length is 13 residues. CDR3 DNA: TGTGCCAGCAATGAGAGGTCGAACACTGAAGCTTTCTTT. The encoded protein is CASNERSNTEAFF.

CDR3 sequence reads: CASSLYSGSSTDTQYF. The CDR3 nucleotides are TGTGCCAGCAGTTTATATAGCGGGTCTAGCACAGATACGCAGTATTTT. J is TRBJ2-3 and V is TRBV27, with 7 bases that match TRBD2. After removal of 1 base from V and 0 bases from J, the junction contained 4 bases not matched to a gene. Germline V CDR1 and CDR2: MNHEY, SMNVEV (reference sequence). The CDR3 sequence is 16 residues long.

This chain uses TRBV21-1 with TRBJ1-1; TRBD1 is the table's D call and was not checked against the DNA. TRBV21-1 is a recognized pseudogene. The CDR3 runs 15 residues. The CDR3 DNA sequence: TGTGCCAGCAGCAAAGGGAACAGAGTTAACACTGAAGCTTTCTTT. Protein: CASSKGNRVNTEAFF.

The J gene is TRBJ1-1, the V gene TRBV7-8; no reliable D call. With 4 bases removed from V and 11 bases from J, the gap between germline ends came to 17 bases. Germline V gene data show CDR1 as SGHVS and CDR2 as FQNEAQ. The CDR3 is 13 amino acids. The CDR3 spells CASSYSDGLKAFF. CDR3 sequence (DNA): TGTGCCAGCAGCTACTCAGACGGACTCAAGGCTTTCTTT.

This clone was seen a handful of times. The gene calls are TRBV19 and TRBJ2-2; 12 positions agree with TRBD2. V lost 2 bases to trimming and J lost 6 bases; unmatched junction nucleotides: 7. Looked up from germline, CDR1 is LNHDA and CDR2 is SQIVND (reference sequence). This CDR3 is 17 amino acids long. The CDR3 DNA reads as TGTGCCAGTAGTATACGACTAGCGGGAGAGTTCTCCGGGGAGCTGTTTTTT. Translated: CASSIRLAGEFSGELFF.

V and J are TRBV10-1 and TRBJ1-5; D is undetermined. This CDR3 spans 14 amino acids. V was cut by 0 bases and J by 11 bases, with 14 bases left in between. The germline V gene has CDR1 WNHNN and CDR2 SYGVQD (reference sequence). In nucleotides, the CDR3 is TGCGCCAGCAGTGAGTCGGCGGGTCCCGTGGCCCAGCATTTT. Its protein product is CASSESAGPVAQHF.

The CDR3 is CAIGGLAMGEQFF. The CDR3 nucleotides are TGTGCCATCGGAGGGCTAGCCATGGGTGAGCAGTTCTTC. V and J are TRBV10-3 and TRBJ2-1; weak D call: TRBD2 (6 bases). Germline V gene data show CDR1 as ENHRY and CDR2 as SYGVKD. The CDR3 length is 13 residues. With 8 bases removed from V and 9 bases from J, the gap between germline ends came to 17 bases.

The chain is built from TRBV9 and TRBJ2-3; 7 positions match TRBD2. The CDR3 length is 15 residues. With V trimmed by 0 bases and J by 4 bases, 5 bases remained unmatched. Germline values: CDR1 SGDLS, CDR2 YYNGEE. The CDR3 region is CASSVGPGRADTQYF. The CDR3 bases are TGTGCCAGCAGCGTAGGGCCGGGGAGGGCAGATACGCAGTATTTT.

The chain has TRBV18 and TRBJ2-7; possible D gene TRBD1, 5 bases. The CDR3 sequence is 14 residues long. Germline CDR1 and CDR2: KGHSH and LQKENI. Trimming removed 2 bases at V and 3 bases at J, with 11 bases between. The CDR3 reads CASSPSWGGYEQYF. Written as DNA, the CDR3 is TGTGCCAGCTCACCAAGCTGGGGCGGCTACGAGCAGTACTTC. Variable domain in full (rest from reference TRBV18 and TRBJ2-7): NAGVMQNPRHLVRRRGQEARLRCSPMKGHSHVYWYRQLPEEGLKFMVYLQKENIIDESGMPKERFSAEFPKEGPSILRIQQVVRGDSAAYFCASSPSWGGYEQYFGPGTRLTVT.